This T cell receptor beta chain appears in the sequencing data of a study of T-cell reconstitution after alpha-beta-depleted transplantation in children. Study outcomes and limitations: Newly produced T cells mostly provided counts and TCRbeta diversity after one year, as hyperexpanded clones declined. Recipient T cells and thymic progenitors that survived gave rise to the high TCRbeta diversity observed at day 60 in some patients. Reportedly, alpha-beta T cells present about two months post-transplant originated from several hundred expanded clones of graft origin.

A TCRbeta library incorporating unique molecular identifiers was prepared. TCRdb re-called the PCR reads through MiXCR, storing one row per CDR3 protein. The sample holds just over 950,000 distinct CDR3 sequences, 25% to 30% seen once. About this clonotype: What it recognizes is unknown.

Germline V gives CDR1 MNHEY, CDR2 SVGAGI. V was cut by 0 bases and J by 5 bases, with 11 bases left in between. The CDR3 runs to 14 residues. The receptor comes from a boy under two years old who had a stem cell transplant for SCID, so the T cells may come from the graft donor. The J gene is TRBJ2-7, the V gene TRBV6-5, with D perhaps TRBD2 (7 bases). Sequencing was performed on PBMCs, mostly from graft donor cells, taken 360 days after TCRalphabeta/CD19-depleted stem cell transplant. This CDR3 reads CASSYSRGANEQYF. CDR3 DNA: TGTGCCAGCAGTTACTCTCGGGGGGCGAACGAGCAGTACTTC.